This T cell receptor beta chain originates from a study of blood T cell repertoires in COVID-19. Study background: Sample material is recorded as cDNA or gDNA derived from T cells, B-cell-depleted T cells, or PBMCs.

CDR1 and CDR2 from the germline V gene are LNHDA and SQIVND (reference sequence). The CDR3 length is 18 residues. The J segment lost 0 bases and the V segment lost 6 bases, leaving 9 bases of the junction unmatched. Clones were read by immunoSEQ multiplex PCR, and TCRdb kept only the in-frame ones, dropping some. The sample yields 250,000 or so clones, 90% seen once. Seattle researchers signed up patients amid active infection and tracked them longitudinally. The receptor's source is an older woman with COVID-19, enrolled during active disease. The chain is built from TRBV19 and TRBJ2-1, with 12 nucleotides matching TRBD2. Material: peripheral blood. The CDR3 protein is CASSPGLAGRSSYNEQFF. The CDR3 nucleotides read TGTGCCAGTAGCCCCGGACTAGCGGGGCGGAGCTCCTACAATGAGCAGTTCTTC.